This paragraph reports one T cell receptor beta chain. Its antigen is currently unknown. The sample originates from a study of T cells after yellow fever vaccination. Study-level points and caveats: It was a weaker secondary response, yet one that peaked faster, at day 5 versus 15.

CDR3 length equals 11 residues. Trimming cost V 7 bases and J 2 bases, with 5 bases left between them. Germline V CDR1 and CDR2: SNHLY, FYNNEI. TCRdb independently ran MiXCR on the 5' RACE reads; one entry per CDR3 protein. The profile shows 160,000 or so distinct CDR3 sequences, around 7% of them singletons. The TCR comes from a man aged 18 to 29 who received the YFV17D yellow fever vaccine. The chain recombines TRBV2 with TRBJ2-5; D gene ambiguous. The sequenced sample was CD4+ T cells sorted from PBMCs, obtained roughly 5 days after the first yellow fever vaccination. CDR3 nucleotide sequence: TGTGCCAGCATGGAGCAAGAGACCCAGTACTTC. It is translated as CASMEQETQYF.